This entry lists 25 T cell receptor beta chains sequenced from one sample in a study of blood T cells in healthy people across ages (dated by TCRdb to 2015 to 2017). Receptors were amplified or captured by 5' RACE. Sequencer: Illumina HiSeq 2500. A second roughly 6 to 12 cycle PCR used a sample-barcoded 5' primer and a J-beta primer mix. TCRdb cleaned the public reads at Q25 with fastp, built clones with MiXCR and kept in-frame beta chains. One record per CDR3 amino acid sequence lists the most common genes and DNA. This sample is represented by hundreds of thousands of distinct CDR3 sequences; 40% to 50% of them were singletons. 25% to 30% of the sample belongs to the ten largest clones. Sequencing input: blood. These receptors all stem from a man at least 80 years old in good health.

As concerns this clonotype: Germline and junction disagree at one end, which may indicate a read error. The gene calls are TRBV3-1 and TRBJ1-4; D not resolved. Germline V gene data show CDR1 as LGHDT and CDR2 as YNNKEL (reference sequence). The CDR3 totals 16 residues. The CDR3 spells CAGSGTPVGEIEKLFF. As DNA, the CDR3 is TGTGCCGGCAGCGGTACCCCGGTCGGGGAGATTGAAAAACTGTTTTTT.

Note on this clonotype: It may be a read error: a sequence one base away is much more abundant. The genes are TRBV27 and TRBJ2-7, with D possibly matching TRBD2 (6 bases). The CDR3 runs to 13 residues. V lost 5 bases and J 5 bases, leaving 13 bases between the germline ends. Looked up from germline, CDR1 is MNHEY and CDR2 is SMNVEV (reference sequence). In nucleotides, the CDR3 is TGTGCCAGCAGTGGCCAGGGAGGCAACGAGCAGTACTTC. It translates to CASSGQGGNEQYF.

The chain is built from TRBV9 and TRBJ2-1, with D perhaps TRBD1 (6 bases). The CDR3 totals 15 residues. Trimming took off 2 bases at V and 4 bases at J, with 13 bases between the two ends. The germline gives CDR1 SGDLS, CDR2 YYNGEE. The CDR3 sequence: CASSVFWGPYNEQFF. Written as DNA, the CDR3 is TGTGCCAGCAGCGTGTTCTGGGGGCCTTACAATGAGCAGTTCTTC. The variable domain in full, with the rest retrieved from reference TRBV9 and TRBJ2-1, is DSGVTQTPKHLITATGQRVTLRCSPRSGDLSVYWYQQSLDQGLQFLIQYYNGEERAKGNILERFSAQQFPDLHSELNLSSLELGDSALYFCASSVFWGPYNEQFFGPGTRLTVL.

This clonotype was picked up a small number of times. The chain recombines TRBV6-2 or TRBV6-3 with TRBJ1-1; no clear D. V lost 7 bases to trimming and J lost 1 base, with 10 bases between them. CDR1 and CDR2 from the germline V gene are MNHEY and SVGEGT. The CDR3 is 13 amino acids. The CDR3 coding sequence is TGTGCCAGCACCGTTGCGGAGAACACTGAAGCTTTCTTT. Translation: CASTVAENTEAFF.

The CDR3 loop reads CASSLERERYNEQFF. The DNA of the CDR3 is TGTGCCAGCAGCTTGGAACGGGAGCGATACAATGAGCAGTTCTTC. The V gene is TRBV7-2, the J gene TRBJ2-1, with D maybe TRBD2 (6 bases). The CDR3 contains 15 residues. Germline-derived CDR1 and CDR2 are SGHTA and FQGNSA. The ends were cut back, 3 bases at V and 4 bases at J, with 13 bases in the middle.

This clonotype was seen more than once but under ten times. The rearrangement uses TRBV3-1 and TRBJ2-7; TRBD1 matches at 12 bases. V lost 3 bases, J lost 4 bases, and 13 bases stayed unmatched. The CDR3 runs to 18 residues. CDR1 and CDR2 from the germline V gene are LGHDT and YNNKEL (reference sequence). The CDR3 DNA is TGTGCCAGCAGCCATCGGGACAGGGGGCTAAGTACAGGGTACGAGCAGTACTTC. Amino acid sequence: CASSHRDRGLSTGYEQYF.

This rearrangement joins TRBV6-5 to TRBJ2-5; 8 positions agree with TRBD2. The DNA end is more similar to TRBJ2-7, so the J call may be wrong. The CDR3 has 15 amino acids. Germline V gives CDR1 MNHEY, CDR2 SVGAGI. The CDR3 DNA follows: TGTGCCAGCAGTTACGTGCGGGAGGCCACCTACGAGCAGTACTTC. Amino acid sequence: CASSYVREATYEQYF.

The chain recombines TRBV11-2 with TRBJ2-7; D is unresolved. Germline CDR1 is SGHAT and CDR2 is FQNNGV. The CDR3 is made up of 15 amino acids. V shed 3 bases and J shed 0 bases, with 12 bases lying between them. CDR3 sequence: CASSFGLESSYEQYF. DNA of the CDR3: TGTGCCAGCAGCTTTGGGCTAGAGAGCTCCTACGAGCAGTACTTC. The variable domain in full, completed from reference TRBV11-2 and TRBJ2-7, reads EAGVAQSPRYKIIEKRQSVAFWCNPISGHATLYWYQQILGQGPKLLIQFQNNGVVDDSQLPKDRFSAERLKGVDSTLKIQPAKLEDSAVYLCASSFGLESSYEQYFGPGTRLTVT.

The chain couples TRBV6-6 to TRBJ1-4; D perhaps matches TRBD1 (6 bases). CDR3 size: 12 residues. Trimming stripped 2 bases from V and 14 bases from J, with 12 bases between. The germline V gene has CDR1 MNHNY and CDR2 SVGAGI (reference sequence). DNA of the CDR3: TGTGCCAGCAGTTACCCCCGACAGGCTCTGTTTTTT. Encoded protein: CASSYPRQALFF.

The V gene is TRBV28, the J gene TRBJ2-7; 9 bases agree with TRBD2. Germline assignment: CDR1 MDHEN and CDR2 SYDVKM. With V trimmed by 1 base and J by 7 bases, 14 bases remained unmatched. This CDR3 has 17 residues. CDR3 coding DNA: TGTGCCAGCAGTTTATCCTCCGAAGCGGGAGGACTGAAAGAGCAGTACTTC. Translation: CASSLSSEAGGLKEQYF.

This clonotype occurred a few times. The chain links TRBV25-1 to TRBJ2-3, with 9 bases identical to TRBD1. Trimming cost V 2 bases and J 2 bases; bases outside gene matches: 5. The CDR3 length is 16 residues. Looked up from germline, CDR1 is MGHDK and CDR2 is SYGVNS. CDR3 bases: TGTGCCAGCAGTGAAGAGACAGGGGGGGCCACAGATACGCAGTATTTT. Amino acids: CASSEETGGATDTQYF.

The CDR3, as DNA: TGTGCCAGCAGCGTAGACAGGGGACGGAACGAGCAGTACTTC. Its translation: CASSVDRGRNEQYF. V gene TRBV6-1 combines with J gene TRBJ2-7; the match to TRBD1 covers 8 bases. There are 14 residues in the CDR3. Trimming took 6 bases from V and 5 from J; bases not matched to a gene: 9. The germline V gene encodes CDR1 MNHNS and CDR2 SASEGT.

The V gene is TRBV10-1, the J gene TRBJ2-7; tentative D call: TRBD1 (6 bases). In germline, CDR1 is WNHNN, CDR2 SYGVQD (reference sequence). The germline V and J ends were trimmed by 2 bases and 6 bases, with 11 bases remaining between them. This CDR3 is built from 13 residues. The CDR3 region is CASSERLGGEQYF. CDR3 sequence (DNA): TGCGCCAGCAGTGAGCGGCTAGGGGGCGAGCAGTACTTC.

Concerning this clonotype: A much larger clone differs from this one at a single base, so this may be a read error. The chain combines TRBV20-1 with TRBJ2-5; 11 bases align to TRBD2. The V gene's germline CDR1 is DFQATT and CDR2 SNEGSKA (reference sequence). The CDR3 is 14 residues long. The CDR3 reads CSAGTSGKQEAQYF. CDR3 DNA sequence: TGCAGTGCCGGGACTAGCGGAAAACAAGAGGCCCAGTACTTC.

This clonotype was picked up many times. The DNA of the CDR3 is TGTGCCATCGGTAGGAGGGGGGGTGGCACAGATACGCAGTATTTT. It yields the protein CAIGRRGGGTDTQYF. This chain links TRBV10-3 with TRBJ2-3, with D perhaps TRBD2 (7 bases). This CDR3 is 15 amino acids long. V was clipped by 8 bases and J by 1 base, with 16 bases between them. CDR1 is ENHRY and CDR2 is SYGVKD in the germline V gene.

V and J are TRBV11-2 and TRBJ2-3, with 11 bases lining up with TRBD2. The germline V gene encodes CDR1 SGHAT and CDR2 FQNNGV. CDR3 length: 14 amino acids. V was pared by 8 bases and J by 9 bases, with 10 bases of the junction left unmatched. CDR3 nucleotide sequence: TGTGCCAGCGGACCGACTAGCGGGACGATAACGCAGTATTTT. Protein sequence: CASGPTSGTITQYF.

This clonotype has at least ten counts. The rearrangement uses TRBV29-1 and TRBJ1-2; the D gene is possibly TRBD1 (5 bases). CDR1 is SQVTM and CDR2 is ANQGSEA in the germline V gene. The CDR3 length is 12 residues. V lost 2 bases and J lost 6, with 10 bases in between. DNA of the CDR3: TGCAGCGTTGAAACAGGAGGAGATGGCTACACCTTC. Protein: CSVETGGDGYTF.

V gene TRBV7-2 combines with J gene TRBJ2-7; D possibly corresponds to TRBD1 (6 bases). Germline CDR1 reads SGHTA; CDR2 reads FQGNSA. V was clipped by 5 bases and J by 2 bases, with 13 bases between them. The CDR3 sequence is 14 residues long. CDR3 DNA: TGTGCCAGCAGCAACCAGGACAGCACCTACGAGCAGTACTTC. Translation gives CASSNQDSTYEQYF. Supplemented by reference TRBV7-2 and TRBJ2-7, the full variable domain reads GAGVSQSPSNKVTEKGKDVELRCDPISGHTALYWYRQSLGQGLEFLIYFQGNSAPDKSGLPSDRFSAERTGGSVSTLTIQRTQQEDSAVYLCASSNQDSTYEQYFGPGTRLTVT.

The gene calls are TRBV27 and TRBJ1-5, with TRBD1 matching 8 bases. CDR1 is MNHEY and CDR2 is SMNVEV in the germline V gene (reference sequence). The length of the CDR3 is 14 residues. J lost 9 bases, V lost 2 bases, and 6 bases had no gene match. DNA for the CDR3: TGTGCCAGCAGTTTAATGGGACAGGCCGGGCCCCAGCATTTT. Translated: CASSLMGQAGPQHF.

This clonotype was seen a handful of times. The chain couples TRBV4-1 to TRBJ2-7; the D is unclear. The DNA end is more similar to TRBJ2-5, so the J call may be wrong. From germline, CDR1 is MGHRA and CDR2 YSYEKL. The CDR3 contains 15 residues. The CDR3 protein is CASSQVGNRRETQYF. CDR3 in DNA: TGCGCCAGCAGCCAAGTGGGGAACCGCCGGGAGACCCAGTACTTC.

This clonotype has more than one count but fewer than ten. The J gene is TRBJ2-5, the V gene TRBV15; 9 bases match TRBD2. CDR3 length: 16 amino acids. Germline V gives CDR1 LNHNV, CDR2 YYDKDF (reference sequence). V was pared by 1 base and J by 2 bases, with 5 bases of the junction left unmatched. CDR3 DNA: TGTGCCACCAGCAGAGCCGGGACTAGCAGGCAAGAGACCCAGTACTTC. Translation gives CATSRAGTSRQETQYF.

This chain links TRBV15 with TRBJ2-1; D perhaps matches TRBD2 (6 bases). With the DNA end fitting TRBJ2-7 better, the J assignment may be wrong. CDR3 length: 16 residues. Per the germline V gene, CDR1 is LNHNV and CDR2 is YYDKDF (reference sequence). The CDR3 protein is CATSPRDGSSYNEQYF. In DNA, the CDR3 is TGTGCCACCAGCCCGCGGGACGGGAGCTCTTACAATGAGCAGTACTTC.

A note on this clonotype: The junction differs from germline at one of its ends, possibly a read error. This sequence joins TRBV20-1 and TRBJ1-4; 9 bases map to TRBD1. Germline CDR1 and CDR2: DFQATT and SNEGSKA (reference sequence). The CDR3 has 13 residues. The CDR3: CGARQGGDEKLFF. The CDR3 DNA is TGCGGTGCTAGACAGGGGGGGGATGAAAAACTGTTTTTT.

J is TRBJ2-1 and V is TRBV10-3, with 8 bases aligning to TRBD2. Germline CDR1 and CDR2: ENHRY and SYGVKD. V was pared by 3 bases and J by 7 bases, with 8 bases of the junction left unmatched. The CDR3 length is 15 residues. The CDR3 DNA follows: TGTGCCATCAGTGATGGTAGCGGGATAGTTAATGAGCAGTTCTTC. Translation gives CAISDGSGIVNEQFF.

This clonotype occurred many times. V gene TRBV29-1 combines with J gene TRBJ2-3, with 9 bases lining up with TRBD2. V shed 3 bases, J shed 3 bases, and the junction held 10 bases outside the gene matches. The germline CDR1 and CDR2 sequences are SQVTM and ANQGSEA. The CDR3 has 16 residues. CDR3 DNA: TGCAGCGTTGAGTCCAGCGGACTAGCGAGGACAGATACGCAGTATTTT. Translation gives CSVESSGLARTDTQYF.